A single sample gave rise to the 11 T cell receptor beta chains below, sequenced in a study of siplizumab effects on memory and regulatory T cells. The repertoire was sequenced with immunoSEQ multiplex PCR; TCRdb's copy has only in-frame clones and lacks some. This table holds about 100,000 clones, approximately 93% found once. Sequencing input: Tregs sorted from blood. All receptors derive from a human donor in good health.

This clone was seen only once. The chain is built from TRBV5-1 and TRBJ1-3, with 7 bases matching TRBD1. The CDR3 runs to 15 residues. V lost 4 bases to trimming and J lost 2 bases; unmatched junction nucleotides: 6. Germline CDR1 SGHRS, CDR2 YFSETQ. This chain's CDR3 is CASSPIGGPGNTIYF. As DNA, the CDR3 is TGCGCCAGCAGCCCCATAGGGGGCCCTGGAAACACCATATATTTT.

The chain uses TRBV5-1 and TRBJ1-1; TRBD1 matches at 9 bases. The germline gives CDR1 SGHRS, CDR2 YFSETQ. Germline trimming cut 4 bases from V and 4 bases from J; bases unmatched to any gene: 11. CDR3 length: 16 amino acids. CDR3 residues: CASSPRPPGQGTEAFF. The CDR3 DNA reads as TGCGCCAGCAGCCCAAGGCCTCCGGGACAGGGCACTGAAGCTTTCTTT. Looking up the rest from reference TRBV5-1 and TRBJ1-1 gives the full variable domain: KAGVTQTPRYLIKTRGQQVTLSCSPISGHRSVSWYQQTPGQGLQFLFEYFSETQRNKGNFPGRFSGRQFSNSRSEMNVSTLELGDSALYLCASSPRPPGQGTEAFFGQGTRLTVV.

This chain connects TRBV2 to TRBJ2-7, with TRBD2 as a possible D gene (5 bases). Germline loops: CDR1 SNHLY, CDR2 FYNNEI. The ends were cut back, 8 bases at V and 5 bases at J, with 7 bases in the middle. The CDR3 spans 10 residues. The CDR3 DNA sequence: TGTGCCAGCCGGGGAGACGAGCAGTACTTC. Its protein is CASRGDEQYF. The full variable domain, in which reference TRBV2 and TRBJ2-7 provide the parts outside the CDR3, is EPEVTQTPSHQVTQMGQEVILRCVPISNHLYFYWYRQILGQKVEFLVSFYNNEISEKSEIFDDQFSVERPDGSNFTLKIRSTKLEDSAMYFCASRGDEQYFGPGTRLTVT.

This CDR3 is CASSIGTEPQHF. The CDR3 DNA reads TGTGCCAGTAGTATAGGCACGGAGCCCCAGCATTTT. The chain employs TRBV19 and TRBJ1-5; D remains unclear. V was trimmed by 1 base and J by 8 bases, leaving 6 bases between them. The germline gives CDR1 LNHDA, CDR2 SQIVND (reference sequence). CDR3 size: 12 residues.

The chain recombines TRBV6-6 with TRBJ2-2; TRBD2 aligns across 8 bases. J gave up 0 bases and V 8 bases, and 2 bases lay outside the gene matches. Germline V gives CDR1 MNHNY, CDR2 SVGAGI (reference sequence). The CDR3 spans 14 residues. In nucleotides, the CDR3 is TGTGCCAGCCGGGGACTAGCGAACACCGGGGAGCTGTTTTTT. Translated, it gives CASRGLANTGELFF.

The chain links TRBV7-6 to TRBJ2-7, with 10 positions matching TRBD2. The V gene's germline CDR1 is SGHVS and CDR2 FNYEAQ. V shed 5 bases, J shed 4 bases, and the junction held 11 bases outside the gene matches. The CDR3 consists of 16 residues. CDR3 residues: CASSVGSGGITYEQYF. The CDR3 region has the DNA TGTGCCAGCAGCGTGGGTAGCGGGGGGATTACGTACGAGCAGTACTTC.

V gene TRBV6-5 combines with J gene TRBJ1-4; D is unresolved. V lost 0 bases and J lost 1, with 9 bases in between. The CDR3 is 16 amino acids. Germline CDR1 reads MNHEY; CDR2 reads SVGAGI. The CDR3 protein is CASSYSSAVTNEKLFF. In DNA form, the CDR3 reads TGTGCCAGCAGTTACTCCTCCGCAGTAACTAATGAAAAACTGTTTTTT.

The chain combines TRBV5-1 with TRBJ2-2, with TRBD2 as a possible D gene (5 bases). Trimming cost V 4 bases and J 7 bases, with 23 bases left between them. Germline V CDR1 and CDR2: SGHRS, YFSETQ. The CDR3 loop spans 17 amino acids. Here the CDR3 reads CASSGITPGISYGELFF. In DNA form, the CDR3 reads TGCGCCAGCAGCGGCATTACTCCGGGGATTAGTTACGGGGAGCTGTTTTTT.

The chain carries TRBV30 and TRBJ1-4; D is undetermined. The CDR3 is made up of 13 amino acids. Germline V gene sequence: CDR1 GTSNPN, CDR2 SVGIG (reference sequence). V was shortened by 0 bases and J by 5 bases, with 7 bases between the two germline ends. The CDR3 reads CAWSVARNEKLFF. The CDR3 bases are TGTGCCTGGAGTGTAGCCAGGAATGAAAAACTGTTTTTT.

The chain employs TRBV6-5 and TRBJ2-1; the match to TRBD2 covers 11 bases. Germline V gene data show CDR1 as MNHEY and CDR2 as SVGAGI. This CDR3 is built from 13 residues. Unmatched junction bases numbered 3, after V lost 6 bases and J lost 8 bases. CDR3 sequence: CASRLAGGDEQFF. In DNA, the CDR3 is TGTGCCAGCAGGCTAGCGGGAGGTGATGAGCAGTTCTTC.

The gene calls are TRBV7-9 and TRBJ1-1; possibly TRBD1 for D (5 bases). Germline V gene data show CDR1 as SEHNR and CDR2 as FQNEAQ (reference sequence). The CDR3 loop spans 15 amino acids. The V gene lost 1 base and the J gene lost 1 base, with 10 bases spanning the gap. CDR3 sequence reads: CASSLGSGRNTEAFF. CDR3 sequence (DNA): TGTGCCAGCAGCTTAGGATCGGGGCGGAACACTGAAGCTTTCTTT.